A single sample is the source of the 20 T cell receptor beta chains below, sequenced in a study of blood T cell repertoires in COVID-19. The data were produced by immunoSEQ multiplex PCR, yet TCRdb's version contains in-frame clones alone and is incomplete. The sample records over 150,000 clones, under 85% being singletons. The sample taken for sequencing was peripheral blood. The receptor source for this set is an elderly woman with acute or convalescent COVID-19.

The J gene is TRBJ1-1, the V gene TRBV9; D may be TRBD1 (6 bases). Germline lookup yields CDR1 SGDLS and CDR2 YYNGEE. The CDR3 totals 14 residues. The V end lost 0 bases, the J end lost 6 bases, and 12 bases lay between the germline ends. CDR3 coding DNA: TGTGCCAGCAGCGTAGAGATAGGGGGGGCTGAAGCTTTCTTT. Translation: CASSVEIGGAEAFF.

This clone appeared a single time. V and J are TRBV7-6 and TRBJ2-3, with TRBD1 matching 7 bases. The CDR3 is made up of 15 amino acids. After removal of 3 bases from V and 2 bases from J, the junction contained 5 bases not matched to a gene. The germline gives CDR1 SGHVS, CDR2 FNYEAQ. The CDR3 DNA reads TGTGCCAGCAGCTTCGCAGGGGGAACCACAGATACGCAGTATTTT. This sequence encodes CASSFAGGTTDTQYF. Drawing the rest from reference TRBV7-6 and TRBJ2-3, the complete variable domain is GAGVSQSPRYKVTKRGQDVALRCDPISGHVSLYWYRQALGQGPEFLTYFNYEAQQDKSGLPNDRFSAERPEGSISTLTIQRTEQRDSAMYRCASSFAGGTTDTQYFGPGTRLTVL.

The chain links TRBV7-2 to TRBJ2-7, with 7 nucleotides matching TRBD2. The germline V gene encodes CDR1 SGHTA and CDR2 FQGNSA. CDR3 length: 13 residues. After removal of 3 bases from V and 5 bases from J, the junction contained 4 bases not matched to a gene. The CDR3: CASSLLADHEQYF. CDR3 bases: TGTGCCAGCAGCTTGCTAGCGGACCACGAGCAGTACTTC. The entire variable domain, with the rest obtained from reference TRBV7-2 and TRBJ2-7, is as follows: GAGVSQSPSNKVTEKGKDVELRCDPISGHTALYWYRQSLGQGLEFLIYFQGNSAPDKSGLPSDRFSAERTGGSVSTLTIQRTQQEDSAVYLCASSLLADHEQYFGPGTRLTVT.

This sequence joins TRBV6-5 and TRBJ1-2; 7 bases are a match to TRBD1. CDR3 length: 14 residues. Germline lookup yields CDR1 MNHEY and CDR2 SVGAGI. The J segment lost 8 bases and the V segment lost 8 bases, leaving 14 bases of the junction unmatched. The CDR3 is CASPDRVQAGGYTF. As DNA, the CDR3 is TGTGCCAGCCCTGACAGGGTCCAGGCGGGGGGCTACACCTTC.

The chain carries TRBV21-1 and TRBJ1-5; no DNA check was done on the table's D call, TRBD1. TRBV21-1 counts as a pseudogene. This CDR3 contains 15 residues. The CDR3 spells CASRTGPGLGQPQHF. The CDR3 nucleotides read TGTGCCAGCAGGACAGGGCCCGGCCTAGGTCAGCCCCAGCATTTT.

The table lists this clone with a few counts. The chain couples TRBV9 to TRBJ2-7, with 8 bases that match TRBD1. The V and J ends lost 0 bases and 9 bases, in that order; junction bases with no gene match: 11. The CDR3 length is 15 residues. The germline gives CDR1 SGDLS, CDR2 YYNGEE. The CDR3 protein is CASSVDDRGLVGQYF. CDR3 in DNA: TGTGCCAGCAGCGTAGATGACAGGGGTTTAGTCGGGCAGTACTTC.

This clone has just a few counts. J is TRBJ1-1 and V is TRBV5-8; D is undetermined. Trimming shortened V by 0 bases and J by 4 bases, and 16 bases separated the two germline ends. The germline CDR1 and CDR2 sequences are SGHTS and YDEGEE. CDR3 size: 16 residues. The CDR3 loop reads CASSLAIGVSATEAFF. CDR3 bases: TGTGCCAGCAGCTTGGCCATCGGGGTTTCGGCCACTGAAGCTTTCTTT.

The V call is TRBV10-3, the J call TRBJ2-3, with 12 bases aligning to TRBD2. The V gene end was trimmed by 0 bases and the J gene end by 5 bases; junction bases not matched to a gene: 9. Germline CDR1 and CDR2: ENHRY and SYGVKD. The CDR3 spans 18 residues. The CDR3 DNA reads as TGTGCCATCAGTGAGTCGCCGACACTAGCGGGGGGCGGAGATACGCAGTATTTT. Its translation is CAISESPTLAGGGDTQYF.

The chain joins TRBV19 to TRBJ2-2, with D possibly TRBD2 on 7 matching bases. The ends were cut back, 4 bases at V and 7 bases at J, with 16 bases in the middle. The germline CDR1 and CDR2 sequences are LNHDA and SQIVND (reference sequence). The CDR3 is made up of 15 amino acids. Here the CDR3 reads CASSNQPGGIGELFF. Written as DNA, the CDR3 is TGTGCCAGTAGTAATCAACCGGGGGGCATCGGGGAGCTGTTTTTT.

This clone was recorded only once. The rearrangement joins TRBV2 to TRBJ1-1, with 8 positions matching TRBD1. CDR1 SNHLY and CDR2 FYNNEI come from the germline V gene. J lost 2 bases, V lost 1 base, and 3 bases had no gene match. The CDR3 is 15 residues long. CDR3 nucleotides: TGTGCCAGCAGTGAAGACAGGGGGGTCAACACTGAAGCTTTCTTT. As protein: CASSEDRGVNTEAFF. Together with reference TRBV2 and TRBJ1-1, the CDR3 gives the full variable domain: EPEVTQTPSHQVTQMGQEVILRCVPISNHLYFYWYRQILGQKVEFLVSFYNNEISEKSEIFDDQFSVERPDGSNFTLKIRSTKLEDSAMYFCASSEDRGVNTEAFFGQGTRLTVV.

This clone was seen more than once but under ten times. The V and J genes are TRBV19 and TRBJ1-5; TRBD1 matches at 12 bases. This CDR3 spans 16 amino acids. V shed 6 bases and J 7 bases; nucleotides not matched to a gene: 10. Germline lookup yields CDR1 LNHDA and CDR2 SQIVND (reference sequence). The CDR3 nucleotides read TGTGCCAGTAGCGGTCCGGGACAGGGGGCAGGACAGCCCCAGCATTTT. This sequence encodes CASSGPGQGAGQPQHF.

The chain combines TRBV6-5 with TRBJ2-7; 7 bases match TRBD1. CDR1 and CDR2 (germline): MNHEY, SVGAGI. CDR3 length equals 12 residues. V dropped 8 bases and J dropped 5; count of bases not matched to a gene: 6. The CDR3 DNA is TGTGCCAGCCAGGGGGACCGCAACGAGCAGTACTTC. Protein sequence: CASQGDRNEQYF.

This sequence joins TRBV5-5 and TRBJ1-4, with D tentatively TRBD1 (6 bases). Trimming took 4 bases from V and 7 from J, leaving 14 bases between them. In germline, CDR1 is SGHKS, CDR2 YYEKEE (reference sequence). This CDR3 region has 14 residues. DNA for the CDR3: TGTGCCAGCAGCATGAACAGGGCTGGTGAAAAACTGTTTTTT. Translating it yields CASSMNRAGEKLFF.

J is TRBJ2-3 and V is TRBV7-9; tentative D call: TRBD2 (7 bases). With 5 bases removed from V and 6 bases from J, the gap between germline ends came to 15 bases. CDR1 is SEHNR and CDR2 is FQNEAQ in the germline V gene (reference sequence). This CDR3 spans 14 amino acids. The CDR3 sequence: CASSLSGGADTQYF. CDR3 DNA sequence: TGTGCCAGCAGCCTATCTGGGGGGGCGGATACGCAGTATTTT.

This sequence joins TRBV3-1 (or the pseudogene TRBV3-2) and TRBJ2-3, with D perhaps matching TRBD2 (5 bases). Deletions cut 5 bases from V and 6 bases from J, with 9 bases between. There are 12 residues in the CDR3. Germline V gene lookup returns CDR1 LGHDT and CDR2 YNNKEL (reference sequence). The CDR3 nucleotides are TGTGCCAGCAGCGGGAGTTGGGATACGCAGTATTTT. Its translation: CASSGSWDTQYF.

The chain links TRBV7-8 to TRBJ2-7; TRBD2 matches 16 bases. The CDR3 sequence is 17 residues long. The ends lost 4 bases at V and 0 bases at J; junction bases unmatched: 3. The germline gives CDR1 SGHVS, CDR2 FQNEAQ. The chain's CDR3 is CASSWGLAGGGSYEQYF. In nucleotides, the CDR3 is TGTGCCAGCAGCTGGGGACTAGCGGGGGGGGGCTCCTACGAGCAGTACTTC.

The J gene is TRBJ2-7, the V gene TRBV5-8, with a weak D call TRBD1 (6 bases). Germline V gene data show CDR1 as SGHTS and CDR2 as YDEGEE. This CDR3 is built from 16 residues. The V end was cut by 4 bases, the J end by 0 bases, with 17 bases between. For the CDR3, the DNA is TGTGCCAGCAGCGACCGACAGGTAACCATCTCCTACGAGCAGTACTTC. Translated, it gives CASSDRQVTISYEQYF.

The rearrangement uses TRBV2 and TRBJ2-3; D perhaps matches TRBD1 (5 bases). Germline V gene lookup returns CDR1 SNHLY and CDR2 FYNNEI. V was trimmed by 2 bases and J by 10 bases, leaving 22 bases between them. The CDR3 covers 16 residues. The CDR3 bases are TGTGCCAGCAGTGAATTTCTTAGTCTTAGGGGCGATTCGCAGTATTTT. It encodes CASSEFLSLRGDSQYF.

The V and J genes are TRBV4-2 and TRBJ2-1, with 9 bases that match TRBD2. The V gene end was trimmed by 3 bases and the J gene end by 7 bases; junction bases not matched to a gene: 7. Germline CDR1 LGHNA, CDR2 YNFKEQ. The CDR3 is made up of 15 amino acids. The CDR3, as DNA: TGTGCCAGCAGCCAGATAGCGGGGGCCATTAATGAGCAGTTCTTC. Translation gives CASSQIAGAINEQFF.

V and J are TRBV4-2 and TRBJ2-3, with TRBD2 matching over 14 bases. This CDR3 has 17 residues. V shed 6 bases, J shed 5 bases, and the junction held 10 bases outside the gene matches. Per the germline V gene, CDR1 is LGHNA and CDR2 is YNFKEQ. CDR3 amino acids: CASSRTSTSGGVDTQYF. The CDR3 DNA is TGTGCCAGCAGTCGAACCTCGACTAGCGGGGGGGTAGATACGCAGTATTTT.